The T cell receptor beta chain described here comes from a study of T cells in Graves' hyperthyroidism and ophthalmopathy. Trimming cost V 3 bases and J 1 base; bases outside gene matches: 3. Per germline, CDR1 DFQATT and CDR2 SNEGSKA (reference sequence). The CDR3 consists of 16 residues. Absent ophthalmopathy progression within 18 months defined stable Graves' hyperthyroidism. The TCR beta CDR3 regions underwent amplification using RNA transcripts as the source. HTBI primers were used for first-round RT-PCR of the TCR CDR3. TCRdb ran MiXCR on the multiplex PCR reads and lists one entry per CDR3 protein. Among 500,000 to 750,000 distinct CDR3 sequences listed, 46% were seen once.

The sequence came from a woman under 30 with Graves' hyperthyroidism. The rearrangement links TRBV20-1 to TRBJ2-6; 10 bases are shared with TRBD1. Sequences were obtained from peripheral blood or thyroid tissue (not recorded which). The CDR3 reads CSASDRGPSGANVLTF. CDR3 DNA sequence: TGCAGTGCTAGTGACAGGGGGCCATCTGGGGCCAACGTCCTGACTTTC.